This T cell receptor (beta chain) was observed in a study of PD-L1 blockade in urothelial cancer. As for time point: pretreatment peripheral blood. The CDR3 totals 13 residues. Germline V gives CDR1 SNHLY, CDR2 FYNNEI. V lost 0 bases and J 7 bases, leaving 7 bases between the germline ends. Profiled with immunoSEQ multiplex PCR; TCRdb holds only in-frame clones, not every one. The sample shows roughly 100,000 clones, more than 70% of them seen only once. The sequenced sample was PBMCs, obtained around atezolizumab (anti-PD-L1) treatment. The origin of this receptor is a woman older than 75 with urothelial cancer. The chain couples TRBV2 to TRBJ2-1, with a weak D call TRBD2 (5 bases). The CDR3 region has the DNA TGTGCCAGCAGTGAAGCGTCGGGGAATGAGCAGTTCTTC. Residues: CASSEASGNEQFF.